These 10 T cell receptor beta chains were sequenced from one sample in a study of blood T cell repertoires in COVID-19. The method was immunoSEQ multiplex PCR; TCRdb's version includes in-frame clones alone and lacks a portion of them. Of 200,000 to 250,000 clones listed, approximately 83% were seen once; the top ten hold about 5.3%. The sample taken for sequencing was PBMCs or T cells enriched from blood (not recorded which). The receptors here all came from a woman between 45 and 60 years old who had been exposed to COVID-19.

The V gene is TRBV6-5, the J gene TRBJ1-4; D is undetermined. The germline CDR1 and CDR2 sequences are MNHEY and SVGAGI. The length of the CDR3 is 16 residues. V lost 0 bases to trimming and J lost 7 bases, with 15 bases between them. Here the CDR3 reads CASSYSSGSVCEKLFF. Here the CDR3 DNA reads TGTGCCAGCAGTTACTCTTCGGGGAGTGTATGTGAAAAACTGTTTTTT.

The CDR3 sequence: CASRGQGYGELFF. The CDR3 DNA sequence: TGTGCCAGCAGAGGACAGGGGTACGGGGAGCTGTTTTTT. The chain joins TRBV2 to TRBJ2-2; 9 bases agree with TRBD1. Germline V gives CDR1 SNHLY, CDR2 FYNNEI. V lost 6 bases, J lost 7 bases, and 3 bases stayed unmatched. The CDR3 sequence is 13 residues long.

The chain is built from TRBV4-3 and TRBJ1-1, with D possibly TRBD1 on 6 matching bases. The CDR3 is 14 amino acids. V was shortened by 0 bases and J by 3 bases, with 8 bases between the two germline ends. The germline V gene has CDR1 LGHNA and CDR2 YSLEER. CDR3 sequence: CASSQDRGYTEAFF. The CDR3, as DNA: TGCGCCAGCAGCCAAGACAGGGGATACACTGAAGCTTTCTTT.

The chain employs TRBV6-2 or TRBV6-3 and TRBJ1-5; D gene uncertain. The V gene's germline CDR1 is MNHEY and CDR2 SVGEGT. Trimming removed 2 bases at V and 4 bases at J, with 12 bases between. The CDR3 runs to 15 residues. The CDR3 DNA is TGTGCCAGCAGTTACCCGGCCGGGTGGAATCAGCCCCAGCATTTT. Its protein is CASSYPAGWNQPQHF.

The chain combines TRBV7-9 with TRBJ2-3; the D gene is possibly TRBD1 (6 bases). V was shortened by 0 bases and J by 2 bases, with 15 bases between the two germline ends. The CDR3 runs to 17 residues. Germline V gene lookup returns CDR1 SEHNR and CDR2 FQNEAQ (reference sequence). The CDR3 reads CASSLATGTGHTDTQYF. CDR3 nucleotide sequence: TGTGCCAGCAGCTTAGCCACGGGGACGGGACACACAGATACGCAGTATTTT.

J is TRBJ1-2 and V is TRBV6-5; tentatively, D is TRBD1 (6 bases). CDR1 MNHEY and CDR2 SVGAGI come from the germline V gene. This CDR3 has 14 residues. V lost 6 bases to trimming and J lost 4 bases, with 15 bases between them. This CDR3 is CASRGDTYPYGYTF. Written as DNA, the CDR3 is TGTGCCAGCAGGGGGGACACATACCCCTATGGCTACACCTTC.

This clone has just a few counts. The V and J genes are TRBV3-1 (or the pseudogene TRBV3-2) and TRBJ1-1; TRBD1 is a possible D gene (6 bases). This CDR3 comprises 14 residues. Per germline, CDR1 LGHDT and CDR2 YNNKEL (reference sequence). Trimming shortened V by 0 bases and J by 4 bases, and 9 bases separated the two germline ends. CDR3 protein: CASSQESRGTEAFF. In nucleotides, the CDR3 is TGTGCCAGCAGCCAAGAATCCAGGGGCACTGAAGCTTTCTTT.

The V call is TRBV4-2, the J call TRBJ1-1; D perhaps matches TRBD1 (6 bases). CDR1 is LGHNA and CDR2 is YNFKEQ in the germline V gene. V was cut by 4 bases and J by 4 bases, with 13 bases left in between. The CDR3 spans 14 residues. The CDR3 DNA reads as TGTGCCAGCAGCCTCCACAGGGTTGGCACTGAAGCTTTCTTT. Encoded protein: CASSLHRVGTEAFF.

The CDR3 region is CASSTAGVVSDTQYF. The CDR3 DNA is TGTGCCAGTAGTACCGCGGGAGTAGTCTCAGATACGCAGTATTTT. The chain joins TRBV19 to TRBJ2-3, with 7 bases matching TRBD2. The CDR3 runs 15 residues. From germline, CDR1 is LNHDA and CDR2 SQIVND (reference sequence). The V gene end was trimmed by 4 bases and the J gene end by 4 bases; junction bases not matched to a gene: 8.

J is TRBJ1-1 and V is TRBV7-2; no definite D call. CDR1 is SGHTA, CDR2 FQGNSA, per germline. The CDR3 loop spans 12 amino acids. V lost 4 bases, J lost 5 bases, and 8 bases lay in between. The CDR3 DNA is TGTGCCAGCAGCTCCGGAGGGACTGAAGCTTTCTTT. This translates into CASSSGGTEAFF.